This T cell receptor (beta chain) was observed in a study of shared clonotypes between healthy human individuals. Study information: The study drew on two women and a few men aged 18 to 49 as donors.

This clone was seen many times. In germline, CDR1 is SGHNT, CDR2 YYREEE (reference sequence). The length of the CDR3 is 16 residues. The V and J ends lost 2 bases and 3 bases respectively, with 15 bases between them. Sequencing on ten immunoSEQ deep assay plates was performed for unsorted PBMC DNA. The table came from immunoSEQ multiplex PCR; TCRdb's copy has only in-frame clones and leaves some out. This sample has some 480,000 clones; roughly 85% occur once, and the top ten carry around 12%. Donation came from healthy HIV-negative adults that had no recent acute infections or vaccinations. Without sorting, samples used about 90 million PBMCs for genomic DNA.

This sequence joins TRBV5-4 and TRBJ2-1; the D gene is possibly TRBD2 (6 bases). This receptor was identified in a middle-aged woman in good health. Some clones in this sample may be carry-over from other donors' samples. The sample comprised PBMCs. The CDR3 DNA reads TGTGCCAGCAGCTTAGGCGGGGCCCAAGACTACAATGAGCAGTTCTTC. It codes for CASSLGGAQDYNEQFF.